The 21 T cell receptor beta chains given below trace back to one sample, sequenced in a study of shared clonotypes between healthy human individuals. Libraries were prepared by immunoSEQ multiplex PCR; TCRdb keeps only in-frame clonotypes and omits some of them. Among some 2.1 million clones listed, 85% to 95% were seen once. Selected positively for CCR7 and CD45RO-negative, naive CD8 cells excluded terminally differentiated effector memory CD45RA+ cells. Specimen: naive CD8+ T cells from PBMCs. These receptors were taken from a man between 18 and 35 years old in good health. Some clones in this sample may be carry-over from other donors' samples.

The chain employs TRBV27 and TRBJ1-1, with unresolved D. Germline V gives CDR1 MNHEY, CDR2 SMNVEV (reference sequence). V gave up 5 bases and J gave up 6 bases, with 19 bases separating them. The CDR3 contains 15 residues. CDR3 coding DNA: TGTGCCAGCAGTACCTCCTGGGGTAGGTTCGCTGAAGCTTTCTTT. Encoded protein: CASSTSWGRFAEAFF.

This chain connects TRBV10-2 to TRBJ2-3, with a tentative D call TRBD2 (5 bases). The V and J ends lost 6 bases and 2 bases respectively, with 12 bases between them. Germline V gives CDR1 WSHSY, CDR2 SAAADI. This CDR3 contains 14 residues. The CDR3: CASRLRGNTDTQYF. For the CDR3, the DNA is TGCGCCAGCAGGCTTAGAGGGAACACAGATACGCAGTATTTT.

The V and J genes are TRBV6-6 and TRBJ1-1; D is undetermined. CDR1 is MNHNY, CDR2 SVGAGI, per germline (reference sequence). This CDR3 is 12 amino acids long. V was pared by 9 bases and J by 1 base, with 9 bases between. The CDR3 sequence: CARGRKNTEAFF. Here the CDR3 DNA reads TGTGCCAGAGGACGGAAGAACACTGAAGCTTTCTTT.

The rearrangement uses TRBV5-3 and TRBJ2-7, with TRBD2 matching 7 bases. TRBV5-3 is an ORF; its function is uncertain. J was trimmed by 1 base and V by 4 bases; bases with no gene match: 2. The CDR3 extends over 13 amino acids. In DNA form, the CDR3 reads TGTGCCAGAAGCCCACTAGCGTCCTACGAGCAGTACTTC. Amino acid sequence: CARSPLASYEQYF.

The rearrangement uses TRBV27 and TRBJ2-1, with TRBD1 as a possible D gene (5 bases). Germline V gene data show CDR1 as MNHEY and CDR2 as SMNVEV (reference sequence). This CDR3 is built from 15 residues. V was shortened by 2 bases and J by 10 bases, with 18 bases between the two germline ends. DNA of the CDR3: TGTGCCAGCAGTTTACGCAGGGATCAAAGGCAGGAGCAGTTCTTC. It is translated as CASSLRRDQRQEQFF.

The CDR3 loop reads CASSLPGGGTDTQYF. CDR3 nucleotide sequence: TGTGCCAGCAGCTTGCCGGGAGGAGGCACAGATACGCAGTATTTT. V and J are TRBV7-6 and TRBJ2-3; 7 nucleotides line up with TRBD2. The CDR3 consists of 15 residues. V lost 3 bases, J lost 1 base, and 4 bases stayed unmatched. The germline V gene encodes CDR1 SGHVS and CDR2 FNYEAQ.

V gene TRBV4-3 combines with J gene TRBJ1-1; the D gene is possibly TRBD1 (5 bases). This CDR3 has 15 amino acids. Germline CDR1 is LGHNA and CDR2 is YSLEER. Trimming took 3 bases from V and 1 from J, leaving 12 bases between them. This chain's CDR3 is CASSHGATGNTEAFF. The DNA of the CDR3 is TGCGCCAGCAGCCACGGAGCCACAGGGAACACTGAAGCTTTCTTT.

The CDR3 DNA reads as TGTGCCAGCAGCTTGGAACACCGGGTCTGGGGAAAAGAGACCCAGTACTTC. Its protein is CASSLEHRVWGKETQYF. The chain recombines TRBV7-2 with TRBJ2-5; D gene unclear. Germline V CDR1 and CDR2: SGHTA, FQGNSA. The CDR3 runs to 17 residues. Trimming cost V 3 bases and J 3 bases, with 20 bases left between them.

Turning to this clone: Other nucleotide sequences in the sample specify the same CDR3. The genes are TRBV19 and TRBJ1-1; D is possibly TRBD1 (6 bases). The CDR3 has 15 amino acids. Looked up from germline, CDR1 is LNHDA and CDR2 is SQIVND (reference sequence). Trimming cost V 1 base and J 0 bases, with 9 bases left between them. CDR3 region: CASSIVQGMNTEAFF. Here the CDR3 DNA reads TGTGCCAGTAGTATAGTCCAGGGGATGAACACTGAAGCTTTCTTT.

About this clone: This sample also contains other DNA sequences that code for the same CDR3. In DNA, the CDR3 is TGTGCCAGCAGTGCAGGACAGGGGAGCTCCTACGAGCAGTACTTC. Encoded protein: CASSAGQGSSYEQYF. The chain uses TRBV6-1 and TRBJ2-7; 9 bases fit TRBD1. In germline, CDR1 is MNHNS, CDR2 SASEGT. The ends lost 4 bases at V and 0 bases at J; junction bases unmatched: 4. The CDR3 length is 15 residues.

This chain uses TRBV29-1 with TRBJ2-1, with TRBD2 matching 7 bases. CDR1 is SQVTM and CDR2 is ANQGSEA in the germline V gene. The CDR3 has 13 amino acids. V was clipped by 7 bases and J by 7 bases; unmatched bases: 10. Here the CDR3 DNA reads TGCAGCGGGTCCAGGGCTAGCGGAAATGAGCAGTTCTTC. It encodes CSGSRASGNEQFF.

The J gene is TRBJ2-1, the V gene TRBV28; D is perhaps TRBD1 (5 bases). The CDR3 runs 16 residues. V was clipped by 6 bases and J by 3 bases, with 18 bases between them. Germline V CDR1 and CDR2: MDHEN, SYDVKM. CDR3 nucleotides: TGTGCCAGCAGCTACATGGGGCCCTCTGGCTACAATGAGCAGTTCTTC. Residues: CASSYMGPSGYNEQFF.

The rearrangement links TRBV7-8 to TRBJ2-1; TRBD2 agrees at 10 bases. V was clipped by 0 bases and J by 7 bases; unmatched bases: 3. Germline values: CDR1 SGHVS, CDR2 FQNEAQ. This CDR3 region has 15 residues. The CDR3 sequence: CASSLALAGSNEQFF. In DNA, the CDR3 is TGTGCCAGCAGCTTAGCACTAGCGGGAAGTAATGAGCAGTTCTTC.

This chain uses TRBV7-9 with TRBJ2-5, with 8 bases that match TRBD2. This CDR3 is built from 14 residues. CDR1 and CDR2 from the germline V gene are SEHNR and FQNEAQ (reference sequence). Germline trimming cut 5 bases from V and 0 bases from J; bases unmatched to any gene: 2. The CDR3 DNA reads TGTGCCAGCAGCACTAGCGGATACCAAGAGACCCAGTACTTC. It encodes CASSTSGYQETQYF.

The genes are TRBV28 and TRBJ1-5; D possibly corresponds to TRBD1 (6 bases). With 8 bases removed from V and 0 bases from J, the gap between germline ends came to 14 bases. Germline CDR1 reads MDHEN; CDR2 reads SYDVKM. The CDR3 sequence is 15 residues long. CDR3: CASLSTTGSNQPQHF. The CDR3 coding sequence is TGTGCCAGCTTATCAACGACAGGTAGCAATCAGCCCCAGCATTTT.

The gene calls are TRBV27 and TRBJ2-1; 9 bases are a match to TRBD2. The CDR3 spans 11 residues. The germline V gene has CDR1 MNHEY and CDR2 SMNVEV (reference sequence). Trimming took 5 bases from V and 11 from J; bases not matched to a gene: 1. The CDR3 region is CASSGTSKQFF. As DNA, the CDR3 is TGTGCCAGCAGTGGGACTAGCAAGCAGTTCTTC.

The V call is TRBV13, the J call TRBJ2-2, with D perhaps TRBD2 (5 bases). CDR1 and CDR2 from the germline V gene are PRHDT and FYEKMQ (reference sequence). The CDR3 runs 15 residues. V lost 5 bases to trimming and J lost 4 bases, with 14 bases between them. CDR3 region: CASSRPGKSTGELFF. CDR3 coding DNA: TGTGCCAGCAGCCGACCGGGGAAGAGCACCGGGGAGCTGTTTTTT. The full variable domain, with the rest looked up from reference TRBV13 and TRBJ2-2, is AAGVIQSPRHLIKEKRETATLKCYPIPRHDTVYWYQQGPGQDPQFLISFYEKMQSDKGSIPDRFSAQQFSDYHSELNMSSLELGDSALYFCASSRPGKSTGELFFGEGSRLTVL.

The J gene is TRBJ1-1, the V gene TRBV19, with D possibly TRBD1 on 6 matching bases. The CDR3 is 13 residues long. Germline values: CDR1 LNHDA, CDR2 SQIVND (reference sequence). Between the trimmed V and J ends, which lost 6 bases and 4 bases, there was a span of 12 bases. CDR3 protein: CASRVQGSTEAFF. CDR3 nucleotide sequence: TGTGCCAGTAGGGTGCAGGGGAGCACTGAAGCTTTCTTT.

This clone appeared a few times. The genes are TRBV29-1 and TRBJ1-5, with a tentative D call TRBD1 (5 bases). CDR1 SQVTM and CDR2 ANQGSEA come from the germline V gene. V was pared by 6 bases and J by 2 bases, with 14 bases between. The CDR3 is 14 residues long. CDR3 in amino acids: CSVWDGRRNQPQHF. The DNA of the CDR3 is TGCAGCGTCTGGGACGGTCGGCGCAATCAGCCCCAGCATTTT.

The chain employs TRBV19 and TRBJ2-1, with D perhaps matching TRBD1 (7 bases). The germline V and J ends were trimmed by 10 bases and 3 bases, with 13 bases remaining between them. This CDR3 contains 13 residues. Germline CDR1 LNHDA, CDR2 SQIVND (reference sequence). CDR3 DNA sequence: TGTGCCACCGCGGGACAGAACTACAATGAGCAGTTCTTC. Translated, it gives CATAGQNYNEQFF.

The V and J genes are TRBV7-9 and TRBJ2-1, with 11 bases fitting TRBD1. Germline V gene data show CDR1 as SEHNR and CDR2 as FQNEAQ (reference sequence). The CDR3 totals 15 residues. V lost 3 bases and J lost 6; bases outside the gene matches: 4. CDR3 nucleotide sequence: TGTGCCAGCAGCTTCTCCGGGACAGGGGGCAATGAGCAGTTCTTC. Translated: CASSFSGTGGNEQFF.